A selection of T cell receptor beta chains follows, all from one sample in a study of T cell responses to AZD1222 COVID-19 vaccine. The method was immunoSEQ multiplex PCR; TCRdb's version includes in-frame clones alone and lacks a portion of them. The table lists some 170,000 clones, around 87% of them singletons. This specimen was peripheral blood, taken 28 days after the second AZD1222 dose. The receptors here all came from an adult who received the AZD1222 COVID-19 vaccine. Both conserved end residues are part of each CDR3. The order of the fields is CDR3 DNA, CDR3 protein, clone size, D gene, V gene, J gene. A D gene is named only where the DNA matches it firmly. The size of a clone is reported for some rows only, either as once, few or many, or as a class for expanded clones.

TGTGCCTGGAGCGCGGGGACAGGGATTCGCAATTCACCCCTCCACTTT	CAWSAGTGIRNSPLHF	-	TRBD1	TRBV30	TRBJ1-6
TGTGCCAGCAGCTCCGGCAATGGGGCCGGGCAGCCCCAGCATTTT	CASSSGNGAGQPQHF	-	-	TRBV7-3	TRBJ1-5
TGTGCCAGCACCAGACAGGGGGCGAGCGAGCAGTACTTC	CASTRQGASEQYF	-	TRBD1	TRBV6-5	TRBJ2-7
TGTGCCAGCACTCCCAGCGGACTAGAGCCAGATACGCAGTATTTT	CASTPSGLEPDTQYF	few	TRBD2	TRBV4-2	TRBJ2-3
TGTGCCAGCAGCCTGGGGGGGTCAAATCAGCCCCAGCATTTT	CASSLGGSNQPQHF	-	-	TRBV9	TRBJ1-5
TGTGCCAGCAGCGGGCGACGGTACCAGTACTTC	CASSGRRYQYF	-	-	TRBV5-6	TRBJ2-5
TGTGCCAGCAGTTATTTCAGGGAGAACACTGAAGCTTTCTTT	CASSYFRENTEAFF	-	-	TRBV6-5	TRBJ1-1
TGTGCCAGCAGCTTGGCAGGGGCCATATATTTT	CASSLAGAIYF	once	-	TRBV5-5	TRBJ1-3
TGTGCCAGCAGTGAAGCGGCCGGGACAGGGGGGAACGAGCAGTACTTC	CASSEAAGTGGNEQYF	-	TRBD1	TRBV2	TRBJ2-7
TGTGCCAGCACCTATCAAGCAGGAAACACCATATATTTT	CASTYQAGNTIYF	-	-	TRBV12-3/TRBV12-4	TRBJ1-3
TGCGCCAGCAGCTTAGGAAACAGGGGATACACTGAAGCTTTCTTT	CASSLGNRGYTEAFF	-	TRBD1	TRBV5-1	TRBJ1-1
TGTGCCAGCAGTGGAGGATGGGGGTCGGGAGGTTCGGGTGAAGCTTTCTTT	CASSGGWGSGGSGEAFF	-	-	TRBV2	TRBJ1-1
TGTGCCAGCTCACCATCCAGGGGTGCCATGAACACTGAAGCTTTCTTT	CASSPSRGAMNTEAFF	-	-	TRBV18	TRBJ1-1
TGTGCCTGGAGCGTTTTCTCTGGAAACACCATATATTTT	CAWSVFSGNTIYF	-	-	TRBV30	TRBJ1-3
TGTGCCAGCAGTTACTCGAGGCAGGGACCCTACGAGCAGTACTTC	CASSYSRQGPYEQYF	-	-	TRBV6-5	TRBJ2-7
TGTGCCAGCAACGCCGGGGGGGGCCGGAACACTGAAGCTTTCTTT	CASNAGGGRNTEAFF	-	-	TRBV6-5	TRBJ1-1
TGTGCCAGCAGCCAAGCCCACCTTAATTCACCCCTCCACTTT	CASSQAHLNSPLHF	-	-	TRBV4-2	TRBJ1-6
TGTGCCAGCAGCTTAACCCCTCCTTCCGGACCGAGCACAGATACGCAGTATTTT	CASSLTPPSGPSTDTQYF	medium-sized	-	TRBV7-3	TRBJ2-3
TGTGCCAGCAGCTTGGAGGGAGTCCTGAAAGCTTTCTTT	CASSLEGVLKAFF	-	-	TRBV5-4	TRBJ1-1
TGCGCCAGCAGAGGTACGGTCACAGATACGCAGTATTTT	CASRGTVTDTQYF	-	-	TRBV5-1	TRBJ2-3
TGTGCCAGCTCACCTCCCCCGGGACAGGGGAAGTATGGCTACACCTTC	CASSPPPGQGKYGYTF	-	TRBD1	TRBV18	TRBJ1-2
TGTGCCAGCAGTCCGGGGACTTACTCTGGAAACACCATATATTTT	CASSPGTYSGNTIYF	-	-	TRBV6-5	TRBJ1-3
TGTGCCAGCAGCTTATTAGGGTTGCATGGCTACACCTTC	CASSLLGLHGYTF	-	-	TRBV7-2	TRBJ1-2
TGTGCCAGTGGGACCGGCGACGGCTACACCTTC	CASGTGDGYTF	-	-	TRBV7-9	TRBJ1-2
TGTGCCAGCACGCCATCGGATACGCAGTATTTT	CASTPSDTQYF	-	-	TRBV6-4	TRBJ2-3
TGTGCCAGCAGCAAAGTCGTCTCTGGGGGGGATCAGCCCCAGCATTTT	CASSKVVSGGDQPQHF	-	-	TRBV21-1	TRBJ1-5
TGTGCCAGCAGCTTATTTGGGACTGAAGCTTTCTTT	CASSLFGTEAFF	once	-	TRBV7-9	TRBJ1-1
TGTGCCAGTAGTCCGGTCTCTAGCGGGCCCGGGGAGCTGTTTTTT	CASSPVSSGPGELFF	-	TRBD2	TRBV19	TRBJ2-2
TGTGCCAGCAGAGCTAACACCGGGGAGCTGTTTTTT	CASRANTGELFF	-	-	TRBV6-5	TRBJ2-2
TGTGCCAGCAGCTTACAGCCCCCTGAGCAGTTCTTC	CASSLQPPEQFF	-	-	TRBV11-3	TRBJ2-1
TGTGCCAGCAGCCGGAGACAGGGGATAATGAACACTGAAGCTTTCTTT	CASSRRQGIMNTEAFF	-	TRBD1	TRBV3-1/TRBV3-2	TRBJ1-1
TGTGCCAGCAGTTTAAAGGACAATCAGCCCCAGCATTTT	CASSLKDNQPQHF	-	-	TRBV27	TRBJ1-5
TGTGCCAGCAGCTCGGGGGGGACCAACTACGAGCAGTACTTC	CASSSGGTNYEQYF	-	TRBD2	TRBV5-4	TRBJ2-7
TGTGCCTGCCAAGCGGGCACTGAAGCTTTCTTT	CACQAGTEAFF	once	-	TRBV19	TRBJ1-1
TGTGCCAGCAGCCCAGGTGGGACTATCTCCTACGAGCAGTACTTC	CASSPGGTISYEQYF	-	TRBD2	TRBV11-1	TRBJ2-7
TGTGCCAGCAGCTTATATGGGGGGACACGCGTGGACGAGCAGTACTTC	CASSLYGGTRVDEQYF	-	-	TRBV7-6	TRBJ2-7
TGTGCCACCAGGGCCCTCGAAGGGGGCACTGAAGCTTTCTTT	CATRALEGGTEAFF	-	-	TRBV15	TRBJ1-1
TGTGCCAGCAGTGAGGTTGACGGCTATGGCTACACCTTC	CASSEVDGYGYTF	-	-	TRBV6-1	TRBJ1-2
TGTGCCAGCAGTTTTAATTATCAGCCCCAGCATTTT	CASSFNYQPQHF	-	-	TRBV12-3/TRBV12-4	TRBJ1-5
TGTGCCAGCAGCCTGGGTACAGACAGCAACACTGAAGCTTTCTTT	CASSLGTDSNTEAFF	-	-	TRBV4-2	TRBJ1-1
TGTGCCAGCAGCTTGGAGGCAGGGGGAAACTATGGCTACACCTTC	CASSLEAGGNYGYTF	-	TRBD1	TRBV5-4	TRBJ1-2
TGTGCCAGCAGCTTAGACCCCACACCGGGAGAAAAACTGTTTTTT	CASSLDPTPGEKLFF	-	-	TRBV7-2	TRBJ1-4
TGTGCCAGCAGCCGACGACGACCGCGGCAGGGTTATGGCTACACCTTC	CASSRRRPRQGYGYTF	-	-	TRBV3-1/TRBV3-2	TRBJ1-2
TGTGCCAGCAGGCTCGGGGGGACTGAAGCTTTCTTT	CASRLGGTEAFF	-	-	TRBV6-5	TRBJ1-1